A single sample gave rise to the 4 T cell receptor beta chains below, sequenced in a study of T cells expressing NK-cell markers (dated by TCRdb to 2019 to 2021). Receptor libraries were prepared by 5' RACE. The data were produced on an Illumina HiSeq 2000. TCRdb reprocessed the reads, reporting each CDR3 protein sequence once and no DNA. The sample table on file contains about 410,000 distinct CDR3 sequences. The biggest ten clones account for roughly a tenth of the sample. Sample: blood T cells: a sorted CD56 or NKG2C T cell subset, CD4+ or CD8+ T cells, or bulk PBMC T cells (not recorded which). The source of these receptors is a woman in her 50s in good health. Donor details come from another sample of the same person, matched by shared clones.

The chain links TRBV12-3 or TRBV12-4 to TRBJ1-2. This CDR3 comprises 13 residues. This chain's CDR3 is CASSFGPARGYTF.

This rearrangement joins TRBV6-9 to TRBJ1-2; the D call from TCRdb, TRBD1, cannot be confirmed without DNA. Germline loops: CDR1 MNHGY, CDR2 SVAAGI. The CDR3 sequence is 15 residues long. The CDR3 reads CASNVEPGADYGYTF.

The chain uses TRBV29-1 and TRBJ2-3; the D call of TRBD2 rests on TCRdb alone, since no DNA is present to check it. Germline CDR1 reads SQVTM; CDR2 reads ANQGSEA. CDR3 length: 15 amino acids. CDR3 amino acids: CSAPAPGLSTDTQYF.

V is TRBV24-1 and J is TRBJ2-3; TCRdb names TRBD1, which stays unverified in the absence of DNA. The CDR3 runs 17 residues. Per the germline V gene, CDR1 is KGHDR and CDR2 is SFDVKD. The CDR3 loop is CATSDHAKGGDTDTQYF.